A selection of T cell receptor beta chains follows, all from one sample in a study of post-analysis software for immune sequencing data. Each CDR3 protein is one row after TCRdb ran MiXCR on the PCR reads. The data contain 650,000 to 850,000 distinct CDR3 sequences, roughly 46% of them singletons. The sequenced sample was blood. The receptors shown here come from a girl aged 5 to 17 with multiple sclerosis. CDR3s include the opening cysteine and the closing phenylalanine or tryptophan. Fields, in order: CDR3 protein, CDR3 DNA, clone size, D gene, V gene, CDR3 length, J gene. The D gene is left open where the match is weak. Expanded clones get a size class; other rows say once, few or many, or leave the size out.

CDR3aa: CASSLALAADTDTQYF; CDR3nt: TGTGCCAGCAGCTTAGCGCTAGCGGCCGACACAGATACGCAGTATTTT; abundance: .; d_gene: TRBD2; v_gene: TRBV7-2; len: 16; j_gene: TRBJ2-3
CDR3aa: CASSVGEANYNEQFF; CDR3nt: TGTGCCAGCAGCGTAGGGGAGGCCAACTACAATGAGCAGTTCTTC; abundance: .; d_gene: .; v_gene: TRBV9; len: 15; j_gene: TRBJ2-1
CDR3aa: CATSEPSDLPGANEQFF; CDR3nt: TGTGCCACCAGTGAACCCTCCGACCTACCGGGCGCGAATGAGCAGTTCTTC; abundance: .; d_gene: .; v_gene: TRBV24-1; len: 17; j_gene: TRBJ2-1
CDR3aa: CATASYNEQYF; CDR3nt: TGTGCCACCGCCTCCTACAATGAGCAGTACTTC; abundance: few; d_gene: .; v_gene: TRBV6-5; len: 11; j_gene: TRBJ2-7
CDR3aa: CASSTQGAGRVDTEAFF; CDR3nt: TGTGCCAGCAGCACCCAGGGGGCCGGGAGAGTGGACACTGAAGCTTTCTTT; abundance: few; d_gene: TRBD1; v_gene: TRBV5-6; len: 17; j_gene: TRBJ1-1
CDR3aa: CASSTTEKLFF; CDR3nt: TGTGCCAGTAGTACGACCGAAAAACTGTTTTTT; abundance: .; d_gene: .; v_gene: TRBV19; len: 11; j_gene: TRBJ1-4
CDR3aa: CSATKPQGGYEKLFF; CDR3nt: TGCAGTGCTACAAAGCCCCAGGGCGGTTACGAAAAACTGTTTTTT; abundance: .; d_gene: .; v_gene: TRBV20-1; len: 15; j_gene: TRBJ1-4
CDR3aa: CASSRGLAGGVEQFF; CDR3nt: TGTGCCAGCAGCCGCGGACTAGCGGGAGGGGTTGAGCAGTTCTTC; abundance: .; d_gene: TRBD2; v_gene: TRBV4-2; len: 15; j_gene: TRBJ2-1
CDR3aa: CASREQYF; CDR3nt: TGTGCCAGCAGGGAGCAGTACTTC; abundance: .; d_gene: .; v_gene: TRBV6-5; len: 8; j_gene: TRBJ2-5
CDR3aa: CTSMGAYGYTF; CDR3nt: TGTACCAGCATGGGCGCCTATGGCTACACCTTC; abundance: .; d_gene: .; v_gene: TRBV25-1; len: 11; j_gene: TRBJ1-2
CDR3aa: CASSPTKAGTDTQYF; CDR3nt: TGTGCCAGCAGCCCAACCAAGGCGGGCACAGATACGCAGTATTTT; abundance: few; d_gene: .; v_gene: TRBV7-3; len: 15; j_gene: TRBJ2-3
CDR3aa: CASSPREGQFF; CDR3nt: TGTGCCAGCAGCCCTAGGGAGGGGCAGTTCTTC; abundance: .; d_gene: TRBD2; v_gene: TRBV28; len: 11; j_gene: TRBJ2-1
CDR3aa: CASSLELAGINEQYF; CDR3nt: TGTGCCAGCAGCTTAGAACTAGCGGGGATTAATGAGCAGTACTTC; abundance: once; d_gene: TRBD2; v_gene: TRBV7-9; len: 15; j_gene: TRBJ2-7
CDR3aa: CASSLGWGTENIQYF; CDR3nt: TGTGCCAGCAGCTTAGGGTGGGGGACAGAAAACATTCAGTACTTC; abundance: few; d_gene: TRBD1; v_gene: TRBV7-2; len: 15; j_gene: TRBJ2-4
CDR3aa: CASSLGRGRIEQYF; CDR3nt: TGTGCCAGCAGCTTAGGCAGGGGGCGGATCGAGCAGTACTTC; abundance: few; d_gene: TRBD1; v_gene: TRBV13; len: 14; j_gene: TRBJ2-7
CDR3aa: CASTSDRSSYEQYF; CDR3nt: TGTGCCAGCACAAGTGACAGGAGCTCCTACGAGCAGTACTTC; abundance: .; d_gene: .; v_gene: TRBV12-3/TRBV12-4; len: 14; j_gene: TRBJ2-7
CDR3aa: CASNNRISGPPQHF; CDR3nt: TGTGCCAGCAACAACAGAATTTCGGGTCCGCCCCAGCATTTT; abundance: once; d_gene: .; v_gene: TRBV28; len: 14; j_gene: TRBJ1-5
CDR3aa: CASSSRADNEKLFF; CDR3nt: TGTGCCAGCAGCTCACGGGCCGATAATGAAAAACTGTTTTTT; abundance: .; d_gene: .; v_gene: TRBV7-9; len: 14; j_gene: TRBJ1-4
CDR3aa: CASSYAAGQGAHEQFF; CDR3nt: TGTGCCAGCAGCTACGCCGCGGGACAGGGAGCCCATGAGCAGTTCTTC; abundance: few; d_gene: TRBD1; v_gene: TRBV11-3; len: 16; j_gene: TRBJ2-1
CDR3aa: CSVVGADLGTQYF; CDR3nt: TGCAGCGTTGTAGGAGCGGACCTTGGGACCCAGTACTTC; abundance: few; d_gene: .; v_gene: TRBV29-1; len: 13; j_gene: TRBJ2-5
CDR3aa: CASSLAPGSNEQFF; CDR3nt: TGCGCCAGCAGCCTAGCGCCTGGTTCCAATGAGCAGTTCTTC; abundance: .; d_gene: .; v_gene: TRBV5-1; len: 14; j_gene: TRBJ2-1
CDR3aa: CAISEEPRIYGYTF; CDR3nt: TGTGCCATCAGTGAGGAGCCCAGGATCTATGGCTACACCTTC; abundance: .; d_gene: .; v_gene: TRBV10-3; len: 14; j_gene: TRBJ1-2
CDR3aa: CASSADRPSGANVLTF; CDR3nt: TGTGCCAGCAGTGCCGACAGACCCTCTGGGGCCAACGTCCTGACTTTC; abundance: few; d_gene: .; v_gene: TRBV6-2/TRBV6-3; len: 16; j_gene: TRBJ2-6
CDR3aa: CASSPVGQGLPSTEAFF; CDR3nt: TGTGCCAGCAGCCCAGTCGGACAGGGGCTTCCAAGCACTGAAGCTTTCTTT; abundance: .; d_gene: TRBD1; v_gene: TRBV7-2; len: 17; j_gene: TRBJ1-1
CDR3aa: CASSRGDSAFHPYEQYF; CDR3nt: TGCGCCAGCAGCAGGGGTGACAGTGCATTCCATCCCTACGAGCAGTACTTC; abundance: .; d_gene: .; v_gene: TRBV5-1; len: 17; j_gene: TRBJ2-7
CDR3aa: CASSLGDYEKLFF; CDR3nt: TGTGCCAGCAGCTTAGGGGACTATGAAAAACTGTTTTTT; abundance: .; d_gene: .; v_gene: TRBV7-6; len: 13; j_gene: TRBJ1-4
CDR3aa: CSHRRAGDNEQFF; CDR3nt: TGCAGCCATCGGCGAGCGGGGGACAATGAGCAGTTCTTC; abundance: few; d_gene: TRBD2; v_gene: TRBV29-1; len: 13; j_gene: TRBJ2-1
CDR3aa: CASSVVGGNFADTQYF; CDR3nt: TGTGCCAGCAGCGTAGTTGGCGGGAATTTCGCAGATACGCAGTATTTT; abundance: few; d_gene: .; v_gene: TRBV9; len: 16; j_gene: TRBJ2-3
CDR3aa: CASSSPGGLTDTQYF; CDR3nt: TGTGCCAGCAGTTCCCCCGGCGGGCTCACAGATACGCAGTATTTT; abundance: .; d_gene: .; v_gene: TRBV28; len: 15; j_gene: TRBJ2-3
CDR3aa: CSARGTAGELFF; CDR3nt: TGCAGTGCTAGAGGGACAGCTGGGGAGCTGTTTTTT; abundance: .; d_gene: .; v_gene: TRBV20-1; len: 12; j_gene: TRBJ2-2
CDR3aa: CASSYGGANYEQYF; CDR3nt: TGTGCCAGCAGTTACGGCGGGGCCAACTACGAGCAGTACTTC; abundance: few; d_gene: .; v_gene: TRBV6-2/TRBV6-3; len: 14; j_gene: TRBJ2-7
CDR3aa: CASSVGQGTPGANVLTF; CDR3nt: TGTGCCAGCAGTGTGGGACAGGGGACCCCTGGGGCCAACGTCCTGACTTTC; abundance: .; d_gene: TRBD1; v_gene: TRBV2; len: 17; j_gene: TRBJ2-6
CDR3aa: CSVEWYGAGDTQYF; CDR3nt: TGCAGCGTTGAATGGTATGGGGCAGGGGATACGCAGTATTTT; abundance: .; d_gene: .; v_gene: TRBV29-1; len: 14; j_gene: TRBJ2-3
CDR3aa: CSARDSDRGPFYEQYF; CDR3nt: TGCAGTGCTAGAGACTCCGACAGGGGCCCATTCTACGAGCAGTACTTC; abundance: .; d_gene: TRBD1; v_gene: TRBV20-1; len: 16; j_gene: TRBJ2-7
CDR3aa: CASSPDRGREQYF; CDR3nt: TGTGCCAGCAGCCCCGACCGGGGCCGTGAGCAGTACTTC; abundance: .; d_gene: .; v_gene: TRBV7-6; len: 13; j_gene: TRBJ2-5
CDR3aa: CASSLEGGGSNYGYTF; CDR3nt: TGTGCCAGCAGCTTAGAAGGAGGGGGCTCAAACTATGGCTACACCTTC; abundance: .; d_gene: TRBD1; v_gene: TRBV7-9; len: 16; j_gene: TRBJ1-2
CDR3aa: CASSPRQGESDTQYF; CDR3nt: TGTGCCAGCAGCCCGAGACAGGGGGAATCAGATACGCAGTATTTT; abundance: .; d_gene: TRBD1; v_gene: TRBV3-1; len: 15; j_gene: TRBJ2-3
CDR3aa: CASSPRVLAGGYEQYF; CDR3nt: TGTGCCAGCAGCCCCAGGGTCCTAGCGGGCGGTTACGAGCAGTACTTC; abundance: once; d_gene: TRBD2; v_gene: TRBV7-2; len: 16; j_gene: TRBJ2-7
CDR3aa: CASSFVGVSYNEQFF; CDR3nt: TGCGCCAGCAGCTTTGTGGGAGTTTCCTACAATGAGCAGTTCTTC; abundance: few; d_gene: .; v_gene: TRBV5-1; len: 15; j_gene: TRBJ2-1
CDR3aa: CASSTTGPGETQYF; CDR3nt: TGTGCCAGCAGTACGACAGGGCCTGGGGAGACCCAGTACTTC; abundance: .; d_gene: TRBD1; v_gene: TRBV12-3/TRBV12-4; len: 14; j_gene: TRBJ2-5
CDR3aa: CATSRGGYNNEQFF; CDR3nt: TGTGCCACCAGCAGAGGTGGCTACAACAATGAGCAGTTCTTC; abundance: few; d_gene: .; v_gene: TRBV15; len: 14; j_gene: TRBJ2-1
CDR3aa: CTSSSTGTSGRAYEQFF; CDR3nt: TGTACCAGCAGCTCAACCGGGACTAGCGGGAGGGCTTATGAGCAGTTCTTC; abundance: .; d_gene: TRBD2; v_gene: TRBV7-9; len: 17; j_gene: TRBJ2-1
CDR3aa: CASSLGGGTQPQHF; CDR3nt: TGTGCCAGCAGCTTGGGAGGGGGGACTCAGCCCCAGCATTTT; abundance: .; d_gene: .; v_gene: TRBV5-6; len: 14; j_gene: TRBJ1-5
CDR3aa: CSVDGAAQETQYF; CDR3nt: TGCAGCGTTGACGGGGCGGCTCAAGAGACCCAGTACTTC; abundance: few; d_gene: .; v_gene: TRBV29-1; len: 13; j_gene: TRBJ2-5
CDR3aa: CSATTTLRGTDTQYF; CDR3nt: TGCAGTGCTACCACAACTTTGAGGGGCACAGATACGCAGTATTTT; abundance: .; d_gene: .; v_gene: TRBV20-1; len: 15; j_gene: TRBJ2-3
CDR3aa: CSARKGANTEAFF; CDR3nt: TGCAGTGCTAGAAAGGGGGCGAACACTGAAGCTTTCTTT; abundance: few; d_gene: TRBD1; v_gene: TRBV20-1; len: 13; j_gene: TRBJ1-1